The clone carrying this TCR beta chain has more than one count but fewer than ten. Its antigen remains unknown. This specimen belongs to a study of blood T cells in healthy people across ages. General study findings and limits: A greater number of naive CD4+ cells and higher diversity distinguished long-lived donors from aged donors.

A second about 6 to 12 cycle PCR used barcoded and J-beta primers. One entry per CDR3 protein, called by TCRdb with MiXCR from the 5' RACE reads. The sample records approximately 780,000 distinct CDR3 sequences, around a quarter being singletons. Germline assignment: CDR1 SEHNR and CDR2 FQNEAQ (reference sequence). The ends were cut back, 7 bases at V and 5 bases at J, with 18 bases in the middle. This CDR3 region has 14 residues. This same sample was also taken into another study, of T cells of mothers and their children. In that study: Added by the second PCR's M1S primer were sample barcodes and 2-4 random nucleotides. Reads recorded for TCR beta CDR3 numbered over 9.5 million per mother and roughly 2.7 million per child.

The sequence derives from a boy aged 5-17 years in good health. Sequencing input: blood. This chain uses TRBV7-9 with TRBJ2-7; maybe TRBD1 (6 bases). CDR3 DNA: TGTGCCAGCACCCCAAAGGGGGTCCTTGACGAGCAGTACTTC. Translated: CASTPKGVLDEQYF.